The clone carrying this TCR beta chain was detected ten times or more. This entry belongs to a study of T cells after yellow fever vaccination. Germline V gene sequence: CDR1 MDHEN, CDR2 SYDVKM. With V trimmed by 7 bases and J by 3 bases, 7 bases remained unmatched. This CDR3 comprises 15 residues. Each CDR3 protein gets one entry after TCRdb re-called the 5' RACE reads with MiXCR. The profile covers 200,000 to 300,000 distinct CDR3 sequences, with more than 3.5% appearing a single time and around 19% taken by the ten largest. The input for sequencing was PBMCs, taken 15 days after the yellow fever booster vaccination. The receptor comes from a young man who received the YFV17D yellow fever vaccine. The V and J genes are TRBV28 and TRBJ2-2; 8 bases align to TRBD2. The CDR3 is CASIPGLGDTGELFF. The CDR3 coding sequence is TGTGCCAGCATCCCGGGACTAGGCGACACCGGGGAGCTGTTTTTT.